The rows below give T cell receptor beta chains drawn from one sample of a study of blood T cell repertoires in COVID-19. Here immunoSEQ multiplex PCR was the method, and the copy in TCRdb shows in-frame clones only, minus some. This table holds tens of thousands of clones, roughly 87% found once. Sequencing input: peripheral blood. The receptors shown here come from a man between 60 and 70 years old with acute or convalescent COVID-19. The CDR3 runs from the conserved cysteine through the conserved F or W. D genes are given only for firm matches. Clone size appears in some rows only: once, few, many, or a class for an expanded clone.

clone size: once
V gene: TRBV6-5
D gene: TRBD1
J gene: TRBJ2-7
CDR3 protein: CASGQGIYEQYF
CDR3 DNA: TGTGCCAGCGGACAGGGCATCTACGAGCAGTACTTC

clone size: .
V gene: TRBV11-2
D gene: TRBD2
J gene: TRBJ2-7
CDR3 protein: CASSLNGGSSYEQYF
CDR3 DNA: TGTGCCAGCAGCTTAAATGGCGGGAGCTCCTACGAGCAGTACTTC

clone size: .
V gene: TRBV30
D gene: .
J gene: TRBJ2-7
CDR3 protein: CAWSDSPSYEQYF
CDR3 DNA: TGTGCCTGGAGTGATAGCCCTTCCTACGAGCAGTACTTC

clone size: .
V gene: TRBV5-1
D gene: .
J gene: TRBJ1-6
CDR3 protein: CASSLEEGGRSPLHF
CDR3 DNA: TGCGCCAGCAGCTTGGAGGAGGGTGGCCGATCACCCCTCCACTTT

clone size: few
V gene: TRBV9
D gene: .
J gene: TRBJ1-2
CDR3 protein: CASSVGGVRNYGYTF
CDR3 DNA: TGTGCCAGCAGCGTAGGAGGCGTCCGTAACTATGGCTACACCTTC

clone size: .
V gene: TRBV4-1
D gene: .
J gene: TRBJ1-6
CDR3 protein: CASSQLRTLHF
CDR3 DNA: TGCGCCAGCAGCCAATTGAGGACCCTCCACTTT

clone size: .
V gene: TRBV5-1
D gene: TRBD2
J gene: TRBJ2-2
CDR3 protein: CASSFGLAGITGELFF
CDR3 DNA: TGCGCCAGCAGCTTCGGACTAGCGGGAATCACCGGGGAGCTGTTTTTT

clone size: .
V gene: TRBV27
D gene: .
J gene: TRBJ1-2
CDR3 protein: CASSLLGAGNYGYTF
CDR3 DNA: TGTGCCAGCAGTTTATTAGGTGCGGGGAACTATGGCTACACCTTC

clone size: .
V gene: TRBV5-1
D gene: TRBD1
J gene: TRBJ1-4
CDR3 protein: CASSPQGATNEKLFF
CDR3 DNA: TGCGCCAGCAGCCCGCAGGGGGCCACTAATGAAAAACTGTTTTTT

clone size: few
V gene: TRBV4-3
D gene: .
J gene: TRBJ2-4
CDR3 protein: CASSQDWSGGSLAKNIQYF
CDR3 DNA: TGCGCCAGCAGCCAAGATTGGTCTGGGGGGTCCCTAGCCAAAAACATTCAGTACTTC

clone size: .
V gene: TRBV19
D gene: .
J gene: TRBJ2-1
CDR3 protein: CASSLGQFNEQFF
CDR3 DNA: TGTGCCAGTAGTCTAGGACAGTTCAATGAGCAGTTCTTC

clone size: .
V gene: TRBV5-4
D gene: TRBD2
J gene: TRBJ2-5
CDR3 protein: CASSFPSGNQETQYF
CDR3 DNA: TGTGCCAGCAGCTTCCCTAGCGGGAATCAAGAGACCCAGTACTTC

clone size: .
V gene: TRBV6-4
D gene: TRBD2
J gene: TRBJ2-1
CDR3 protein: CASSEASGSGEQFF
CDR3 DNA: TGTGCCAGCAGTGAGGCTAGCGGGAGCGGGGAGCAGTTCTTC

clone size: .
V gene: TRBV6-5
D gene: TRBD1
J gene: TRBJ1-2
CDR3 protein: CASSSYRGSNYGYTF
CDR3 DNA: TGTGCCAGCAGTTCCTACAGGGGTTCTAACTATGGCTACACCTTC

clone size: .
V gene: TRBV6-2/TRBV6-3
D gene: TRBD2
J gene: TRBJ2-5
CDR3 protein: CASSLLASQETQYF
CDR3 DNA: TGTGCCAGCAGCTTACTAGCGTCCCAAGAGACCCAGTACTTC

clone size: once
V gene: TRBV6-1
D gene: .
J gene: TRBJ1-4
CDR3 protein: CASSDRGTREKLFF
CDR3 DNA: TGTGCCAGCAGTGATAGGGGGACTAGGGAAAAACTGTTTTTT

clone size: .
V gene: TRBV7-6
D gene: .
J gene: TRBJ2-7
CDR3 protein: CASSLDPSYEQYF
CDR3 DNA: TGTGCCAGCAGCTTAGATCCATCCTACGAGCAGTACTTC

clone size: once
V gene: TRBV5-1
D gene: .
J gene: TRBJ2-7
CDR3 protein: CASSLGAAEKKYEQYF
CDR3 DNA: TGCGCCAGCAGCTTAGGAGCGGCTGAGAAGAAGTACGAGCAGTACTTC

clone size: .
V gene: TRBV10-3
D gene: .
J gene: TRBJ2-1
CDR3 protein: CAISDLRGQGLQNEQFF
CDR3 DNA: TGTGCCATCAGTGATCTTCGCGGACAGGGACTACAGAATGAGCAGTTCTTC

clone size: .
V gene: TRBV6-1
D gene: TRBD2
J gene: TRBJ2-3
CDR3 protein: CASSGRLGLVKDTQYF
CDR3 DNA: TGTGCCAGCAGTGGGAGGTTGGGACTAGTAAAAGATACGCAGTATTTT

clone size: many
V gene: TRBV12-3/TRBV12-4
D gene: .
J gene: TRBJ2-5
CDR3 protein: CASRRSLETQYF
CDR3 DNA: TGTGCCAGCAGGCGAAGTTTGGAGACCCAGTACTTC

clone size: .
V gene: TRBV5-1
D gene: .
J gene: TRBJ2-1
CDR3 protein: CASSLGRSSYNEQFF
CDR3 DNA: TGCGCCAGCAGCTTGGGACGGAGCTCCTACAATGAGCAGTTCTTC

clone size: .
V gene: TRBV12-3/TRBV12-4
D gene: .
J gene: TRBJ2-7
CDR3 protein: CASSLGQVKEQYF
CDR3 DNA: TGTGCCAGCAGTTTGGGACAAGTGAAAGAGCAGTACTTC

clone size: .
V gene: TRBV14
D gene: TRBD2
J gene: TRBJ2-1
CDR3 protein: CASSHKTSGRASLSEQFF
CDR3 DNA: TGTGCCAGCAGCCACAAGACTAGCGGGAGGGCCAGTTTAAGTGAGCAGTTCTTC

clone size: few
V gene: TRBV7-8
D gene: TRBD2
J gene: TRBJ2-1
CDR3 protein: CASTRSGTSGSSPYNEQFF
CDR3 DNA: TGTGCCAGCACCCGATCCGGGACTAGCGGGAGTAGCCCCTACAATGAGCAGTTCTTC

clone size: .
V gene: TRBV4-2
D gene: TRBD2
J gene: TRBJ2-3
CDR3 protein: CASSQDSREGYTDTQYF
CDR3 DNA: TGTGCCAGCAGCCAAGACTCGCGGGAGGGTTACACAGATACGCAGTATTTT

clone size: .
V gene: TRBV10-3
D gene: TRBD2
J gene: TRBJ2-7
CDR3 protein: CAISGLAGGEQYF
CDR3 DNA: TGTGCCATCTCGGGACTAGCGGGTGGCGAGCAGTACTTC

clone size: .
V gene: TRBV3-1/TRBV3-2
D gene: .
J gene: TRBJ1-6
CDR3 protein: CASSNPGGNSPLHF
CDR3 DNA: TGTGCCAGCAGCAACCCGGGGGGGAATTCACCCCTCCACTTT

clone size: .
V gene: TRBV18
D gene: TRBD1
J gene: TRBJ1-3
CDR3 protein: CASSPRDRGGGNTIYF
CDR3 DNA: TGTGCCAGCTCACCACGAGACAGGGGAGGCGGAAACACCATATATTTT

clone size: .
V gene: TRBV7-2
D gene: TRBD2
J gene: TRBJ2-5
CDR3 protein: CASSLRRTSGGEETQYF
CDR3 DNA: TGTGCCAGCAGCTTACGCAGGACTAGCGGGGGGGAAGAGACCCAGTACTTC

clone size: .
V gene: TRBV5-6
D gene: .
J gene: TRBJ1-5
CDR3 protein: CASSLLARPTQPQHF
CDR3 DNA: TGTGCCAGCAGCCTTCTGGCCAGGCCGACTCAGCCCCAGCATTTT

clone size: .
V gene: TRBV3-1/TRBV3-2
D gene: .
J gene: TRBJ2-7
CDR3 protein: CASSQDVGGPGEQYF
CDR3 DNA: TGTGCCAGCAGCCAAGATGTTGGAGGGCCGGGGGAGCAGTACTTC

clone size: .
V gene: TRBV5-1
D gene: .
J gene: TRBJ1-1
CDR3 protein: CASSNRLNHEAFF
CDR3 DNA: TGCGCCAGCAGCAACAGGCTCAACCATGAAGCTTTCTTT

clone size: .
V gene: TRBV4-3
D gene: TRBD1
J gene: TRBJ1-3
CDR3 protein: CASSQRSGTGVGNTIYF
CDR3 DNA: TGCGCCAGCAGCCAGAGGTCCGGGACAGGGGTCGGAAACACCATATATTTT

clone size: .
V gene: TRBV29-1
D gene: TRBD2
J gene: TRBJ2-1
CDR3 protein: CSVEDEGLAGVYYNEQFF
CDR3 DNA: TGCAGCGTTGAAGATGAGGGACTAGCGGGAGTCTACTACAATGAGCAGTTCTTC

clone size: .
V gene: TRBV19
D gene: TRBD2
J gene: TRBJ2-1
CDR3 protein: CASSIDLLAGRNEQFF
CDR3 DNA: TGTGCCAGTAGTATAGACCTACTAGCGGGGCGGAATGAGCAGTTCTTC

clone size: .
V gene: TRBV7-2
D gene: .
J gene: TRBJ2-2
CDR3 protein: CASSLTPRAGELFF
CDR3 DNA: TGTGCCAGCAGCTTGACTCCTCGGGCCGGGGAGCTGTTTTTT

clone size: .
V gene: TRBV23-1
D gene: .
J gene: TRBJ1-1
CDR3 protein: CASSRTGRDCTEAFF
CDR3 DNA: TGCGCCAGCAGTAGAACGGGTCGGGATTGCACTGAAGCTTTCTTT

clone size: .
V gene: TRBV7-2
D gene: .
J gene: TRBJ1-4
CDR3 protein: CASSISGRGNEKLFF
CDR3 DNA: TGTGCCAGCAGCATTAGCGGACGGGGAAATGAAAAACTGTTTTTT

clone size: many
V gene: TRBV7-8
D gene: .
J gene: TRBJ1-5
CDR3 protein: CASSLGRRPNQPQHF
CDR3 DNA: TGTGCCAGCAGCTTAGGTAGGAGGCCCAATCAGCCCCAGCATTTT

clone size: .
V gene: TRBV11-2
D gene: .
J gene: TRBJ1-5
CDR3 protein: CASSLRQVNQPQHF
CDR3 DNA: TGTGCCAGCAGCTTAAGACAGGTCAATCAGCCCCAGCATTTT

clone size: .
V gene: TRBV6-5
D gene: TRBD1
J gene: TRBJ1-6
CDR3 protein: CATRDRHSPLHF
CDR3 DNA: TGTGCCACAAGGGACAGGCATTCACCCCTCCACTTT

clone size: .
V gene: TRBV6-5
D gene: TRBD1
J gene: TRBJ1-6
CDR3 protein: CASSPRTGNSPLHF
CDR3 DNA: TGTGCCAGCAGTCCCCGGACAGGGAATTCACCCCTCCACTTT

clone size: .
V gene: TRBV18
D gene: .
J gene: TRBJ1-1
CDR3 protein: CASSVQGGTEAFF
CDR3 DNA: TGTGCCAGCTCAGTCCAGGGAGGCACTGAAGCTTTCTTT

clone size: .
V gene: TRBV4-3
D gene: .
J gene: TRBJ1-3
CDR3 protein: CASSLRGRAGNTIYF
CDR3 DNA: TGCGCCAGCAGCCTCAGGGGTAGGGCTGGAAACACCATATATTTT

clone size: .
V gene: TRBV7-2
D gene: .
J gene: TRBJ1-1
CDR3 protein: CASSQLHRDTEAFF
CDR3 DNA: TGTGCCAGCAGCCAGCTTCACAGGGACACTGAAGCTTTCTTT

clone size: .
V gene: TRBV6-5
D gene: TRBD2
J gene: TRBJ2-3
CDR3 protein: CASSSYSGSRLYTQYF
CDR3 DNA: TGTGCCAGCAGTTCTTATAGCGGGAGTCGTCTTTATACGCAGTATTTT

clone size: .
V gene: TRBV3-1/TRBV3-2
D gene: .
J gene: TRBJ1-1
CDR3 protein: CASSPSRTEAFF
CDR3 DNA: TGTGCCAGCAGCCCTTCGCGGACTGAAGCTTTCTTT